This TCR beta chain is drawn from a study of blood T cell repertoires in COVID-19 (dated by TCRdb to 2018 to 2020). As for the study more broadly: Collaborator samples came from the United States, Italy and Spain and covered acute and convalescent phases of COVID-19. The prospective study material was composed of cDNA or gDNA derived from T cells, B-cell-depleted T cells, or PBMCs. Subjects who had been exposed to COVID-19, were actively infected with it, or had recovered from it provided the deeply sampled blood TCRbeta repertoires that made up the dataset. The repertoires were made available in a free public database intended to serve as a resource for research on the immune response to SARS-CoV-2. Samples came from the ongoing ImmuneRACE study (first 160 participants) plus 1,254 subjects from 6 global collaborators. The sample metadata nearly always contained a de-identified subject ID, COVID-19 status, age in years and sex. Where available, HLA class I and class II types were obtained from metadata supplied by the sample provider rather than from assay-based typing.

For this clone: Its antigen is still unknown. No much larger clone is present one base from it, and per-base qualities are unavailable.

There are 16 amino acids in the CDR3, from cysteine to phenylalanine inclusive. Here the CDR3 DNA is all that survives: 48 bases in frame from base 1. Per the germline V gene, SGHTA is the CDR1 and FQGNSA is the CDR2. V gives up 1 base and J gives up 2 bases, and the segment between their germline ends measures 14 bases. One collaborating source in Seattle enrolled patients while the patients were actively infected and followed the patients over time throughout the course of disease. The collaborating institutions used their own protocols to collect whole blood in K2EDTA tubes. Collaborator samples were shipped for TCRbeta analysis as frozen whole blood, isolated PBMCs, or DNA extracted from either sample type. The paper as a whole reports these results and caveats: How much clinical and demographic metadata was included differed by source and by participant, and the metadata was provided uncurated.

TCRbeta CDR3 regions were amplified from genomic DNA using the immunoSEQ Assay, a bias-controlled multiplex PCR. Per the authors' processing: The number of nucleated cells in each sample was estimated from the amplification of reference gene primers within the assay. To quantify the absolute abundance of each unique TCRbeta CDR3 rearrangement, sequence reads were collapsed and filtered. Productive Simpson clonality was computed per sample as the square root of Simpson's diversity index over productive rearrangements. TCRdb limited this immuneACCESS table to in-frame rearrangements with V and J called. A share of clones is missing; checked studies link under half to unresolved V genes, and the rest is unexplained. V and J calls and clone size come straight from that table; D and trimming were deduced from the DNA. A total of roughly 130,000 clones appear in this sample, roughly three quarters of them only once. Roughly 4.9% of the sample goes to the ten largest clones.

This TCR came from a woman between 70 and 85 years old with COVID-19, enrolled during active disease. Sequencing was done on a sample of peripheral blood. The chain links TRBV7-2 with TRBJ1-2, and perhaps TRBD1 as D gene, on 6 matching bases. The DNA reads as follows: TGTGCCAGCAGCTTAGATGCAGGGAGGGGGAACTATGGCTACACCTTC. Its translation is CASSLDAGRGNYGYTF. Supplemented by the reference TRBV7-2 and TRBJ1-2 proteins around the CDR3, the complete variable domain is GAGVSQSPSNKVTEKGKDVELRCDPISGHTALYWYRQSLGQGLEFLIYFQGNSAPDKSGLPSDRFSAERTGGSVSTLTIQRTQQEDSAVYLCASSLDAGRGNYGYTFGSGTRLTVV.